These 24 T cell receptor beta chains were sequenced from one sample in a study of T cell repertoires in cytomegalovirus infection. TCRdb itself ran the reads through MiXCR, one entry per CDR3 protein. The sample yields around 530,000 distinct CDR3 sequences, about 15% seen once. Sequenced: CD8+ T cells from PBMCs. The origin of the receptors is a human donor in good health (CMV status not recorded). Some clones in this sample may be carry-over from other donors' samples.

A few counts support this clonotype. The chain joins TRBV27 to TRBJ2-7; D is possibly TRBD2 (5 bases). Trimming pared 0 bases from V and 5 bases from J, leaving 11 bases between. This CDR3 is built from 14 residues. The germline V gene has CDR1 MNHEY and CDR2 SMNVEV (reference sequence). As DNA, the CDR3 is TGTGCCAGCAGTTTATCAGGGAGCGTGAACGAGCAGTACTTC. Amino acids: CASSLSGSVNEQYF.

This clonotype was seen at least ten times. The rearrangement joins TRBV27 to TRBJ2-6; D remains unclear. Between the trimmed V and J ends, which lost 0 bases and 3 bases, there was a span of 24 bases. The CDR3 has 21 amino acids. Germline V gene sequence: CDR1 MNHEY, CDR2 SMNVEV (reference sequence). The CDR3 is CASSLSPGAVTETHGANVLTF. The DNA for the CDR3 is TGTGCCAGCAGTTTATCGCCGGGTGCTGTGACGGAAACACATGGGGCCAACGTCCTGACTTTC.

This clonotype was picked up a small number of times. The rearrangement joins TRBV15 to TRBJ1-5, with 7 bases fitting TRBD1. The CDR3 totals 14 residues. The germline V gene has CDR1 LNHNV and CDR2 YYDKDF (reference sequence). J lost 2 bases, V lost 8 bases, and 6 bases had no gene match. CDR3 amino acids: CATGDRSGNQPQHF. CDR3 in DNA: TGTGCCACCGGGGACAGATCAGGCAATCAGCCCCAGCATTTT.

This clonotype was detected a few times. This sequence joins TRBV28 and TRBJ2-7, with D maybe TRBD1 (6 bases). V shed 4 bases and J shed 10 bases, with 14 bases lying between them. Per germline, CDR1 MDHEN and CDR2 SYDVKM. The CDR3 consists of 12 residues. The CDR3 DNA sequence: TGTGCCAGCAGTTGGGACAAATGGACACAGTACTTC. Translating gives CASSWDKWTQYF. The full variable domain, with the rest looked up from reference TRBV28 and TRBJ2-7, is DVKVTQSSRYLVKRTGEKVFLECVQDMDHENMFWYRQDPGLGLRLIYFSYDVKMKEKGDIPEGYSVSREKKERFSLILESASTNQTSMYLCASSWDKWTQYFGPGTRLTVT.

The V and J genes are TRBV27 and TRBJ2-1; TRBD2 matches at 7 bases. Germline V CDR1 and CDR2: MNHEY, SMNVEV (reference sequence). After removal of 7 bases from V and 2 bases from J, the junction contained 8 bases not matched to a gene. The CDR3 sequence is 15 residues long. Written as DNA, the CDR3 is TGTGCCAGCACGCGGGGGACTCCCACCTACAATGAGCAGTTCTTC. Its translation is CASTRGTPTYNEQFF.

On this clonotype itself: With a much larger clone just one base away, this may be a read error. The J gene is TRBJ2-1, the V gene TRBV7-3; 8 nucleotides line up with TRBD2. Germline loops: CDR1 SGHTA, CDR2 FQGTGA. The CDR3 has 19 residues. The chain's CDR3 is CASSLNPSGGEAGVGEPFF. The DNA of the CDR3 is TGTGCCAGCAGCTTAAACCCCTCCGGGGGGGAAGCGGGAGTCGGTGAGCCGTTCTTC. The full variable domain, its missing parts supplied by reference TRBV7-3 and TRBJ2-1, is GAGVSQTPSNKVTEKGKYVELRCDPISGHTALYWYRQSLGQGPEFLIYFQGTGAADDSGLPNDRFFAVRPEGSVSTLKIQRTERGDSAVYLCASSLNPSGGEAGVGEPFFGPGTRLTVL.

The V and J genes are TRBV20-1 and TRBJ2-1; TRBD2 agrees at 11 bases. Germline-derived CDR1 and CDR2 are DFQATT and SNEGSKA (reference sequence). This CDR3 has 15 residues. Trimming removed 3 bases from V and 6 bases from J; junction bases left unmatched: 7. CDR3 DNA sequence: TGCAGTGCTAGGGTACTAGCGGGAGATTTCAATGAGCAGTTCTTC. This gives the protein CSARVLAGDFNEQFF.

The sample holds a few counts of this clonotype. This chain connects TRBV2 to TRBJ1-2; D may be TRBD1 (5 bases). The length of the CDR3 is 13 residues. The ends were cut back, 9 bases at V and 4 bases at J, with 15 bases in the middle. Germline V CDR1 and CDR2: SNHLY, FYNNEI. CDR3 in DNA: TGTGCCAGTCCAGGGATCGCGGGCTATGGCTACACCTTC. As protein: CASPGIAGYGYTF.

The sample holds a few counts of this clonotype. The rearrangement links TRBV29-1 to TRBJ2-5; maybe TRBD2 (6 bases). Germline V gives CDR1 SQVTM, CDR2 ANQGSEA. Trimming stripped 5 bases from V and 6 bases from J, with 10 bases between. The CDR3 totals 11 residues. CDR3 sequence reads: CSVTSRQTQYF. The CDR3 nucleotides read TGCAGCGTTACTAGCAGGCAGACCCAGTACTTC. The complete variable domain, with remaining parts taken from reference TRBV29-1 and TRBJ2-5, reads SAVISQKPSRDICQRGTSLTIQCQVDSQVTMMFWYRQQPGQSLTLIATANQGSEATYESGFVIDKFPISRPNLTFSTLTVSNMSPEDSSIYLCSVTSRQTQYFGPGTRLLVL.

The V call is TRBV7-9, the J call TRBJ1-6; perhaps TRBD1 as D (5 bases). Deletions cut 5 bases from V and 10 bases from J, with 21 bases between. This CDR3 spans 16 amino acids. Looked up from germline, CDR1 is SEHNR and CDR2 is FQNEAQ (reference sequence). This chain's CDR3 is CASSRPRQGKRSPLHF. In nucleotides, the CDR3 is TGTGCCAGCAGCCGCCCCCGGCAGGGCAAGAGATCACCCCTCCACTTT. Variable domain in full (rest from reference TRBV7-9 and TRBJ1-6): DTGVSQNPRHKITKRGQNVTFRCDPISEHNRLYWYRQTLGQGPEFLTYFQNEAQLEKSRLLSDRFSAERPKGSFSTLEIQRTEQGDSAMYLCASSRPRQGKRSPLHFGNGTRLTVT.

Ten or more counts support this clonotype. The chain couples TRBV7-9 to TRBJ1-1; the match to TRBD1 covers 7 bases. The CDR3 extends over 15 amino acids. The germline gives CDR1 SEHNR, CDR2 FQNEAQ (reference sequence). Trimming cost V 4 bases and J 1 base; bases outside gene matches: 6. This chain's CDR3 is CASSSGTDENTEAFF. CDR3 bases: TGTGCCAGCAGCTCGGGGACAGACGAGAACACTGAAGCTTTCTTT.

This clonotype was seen at least ten times. This chain links TRBV12-5 with TRBJ1-2, with D possibly being TRBD1 (5 bases). The germline CDR1 and CDR2 sequences are LGHNT and FRNRAP. The CDR3 loop spans 15 amino acids. The V end was cut by 5 bases, the J end by 0 bases, with 13 bases between. The CDR3 loop is CASGTGSLTNYGYTF. Here the CDR3 DNA reads TGTGCTAGTGGTACAGGCAGCTTAACTAACTATGGCTACACCTTC.

This clonotype was seen repeatedly, ten times or more. V usage is TRBV7-9 and J usage is TRBJ2-4; TRBD2 matches 11 bases. This CDR3 region has 18 residues. J lost 3 bases, V lost 3 bases, and 10 bases had no gene match. Germline V CDR1 and CDR2: SEHNR, FQNEAQ (reference sequence). This chain's CDR3 is CASSFPLTSGTGKNIQYF. The DNA for the CDR3 is TGTGCCAGCAGCTTCCCACTGACTAGCGGGACCGGCAAAAACATTCAGTACTTC.

This clonotype was observed a handful of times. The chain employs TRBV18 and TRBJ2-3; D gene unclear. The CDR3 sequence is 13 residues long. Germline CDR1 and CDR2: KGHSH and LQKENI. The V end lost 5 bases, the J end lost 2 bases, and 8 bases lay between the germline ends. In DNA form, the CDR3 reads TGTGCCAGCTCAATCGCGAACACAGATACGCAGTATTTT. It codes for CASSIANTDTQYF.

The rearrangement joins TRBV18 to TRBJ1-4, with D possibly TRBD1 on 6 matching bases. The length of the CDR3 is 17 residues. Trimming pared 1 base from V and 7 bases from J, leaving 19 bases between. Germline CDR1 and CDR2: KGHSH and LQKENI. Written as DNA, the CDR3 is TGTGCCAGCTCACCACTGGAACAGGGAGCGGAGGGTGAAAAACTGTTTTTT. As protein: CASSPLEQGAEGEKLFF. Based on the CDR3 plus reference TRBV18 and TRBJ1-4, the full variable domain is NAGVMQNPRHLVRRRGQEARLRCSPMKGHSHVYWYRQLPEEGLKFMVYLQKENIIDESGMPKERFSAEFPKEGPSILRIQQVVRGDSAAYFCASSPLEQGAEGEKLFFGSGTQLSVL.

At least ten counts were recorded for this clonotype. The chain joins TRBV28 to TRBJ2-1; 10 bases agree with TRBD2. Unmatched junction bases numbered 9, after V lost 1 base and J lost 0 bases. The CDR3 runs to 19 residues. Germline V gives CDR1 MDHEN, CDR2 SYDVKM. CDR3 in amino acids: CASSLLLAGASSSYNEQFF. As DNA, the CDR3 is TGTGCCAGCAGTTTATTGCTAGCGGGAGCCTCGAGCTCCTACAATGAGCAGTTCTTC.

This clonotype was detected many times. V usage is TRBV11-2 and J usage is TRBJ2-1; 9 bases line up with TRBD2. The length of the CDR3 is 13 residues. Losses at the gene ends were 3 bases for V and 6 bases for J; bases not matched to a gene: 0. The germline gives CDR1 SGHAT, CDR2 FQNNGV. CDR3 bases: TGTGCCAGCAGCTTGGGACTAGCCAATGAGCAGTTCTTC. This translates into CASSLGLANEQFF.

This sequence joins TRBV5-6 and TRBJ1-2, with a tentative D call TRBD1 (5 bases). V was shortened by 4 bases and J by 3 bases, with 13 bases between the two germline ends. CDR1 SGHDT and CDR2 YYEEEE come from the germline V gene. The CDR3 length is 14 residues. The chain's CDR3 is CASSEGLLDYGYTF. In DNA form, the CDR3 reads TGTGCCAGCAGCGAGGGACTGCTGGACTATGGCTACACCTTC.

The chain recombines TRBV20-1 with TRBJ2-2, with D tentatively TRBD1 (5 bases). Germline lookup yields CDR1 DFQATT and CDR2 SNEGSKA (reference sequence). This CDR3 has 14 residues. V was clipped by 3 bases and J by 5 bases, with 13 bases between them. The CDR3 DNA sequence: TGCAGTGCTAGGGAACGACAGATAACCGGGGAGCTGTTTTTT. Its translation: CSARERQITGELFF.

This clonotype was recorded many times. V and J are TRBV7-2 and TRBJ2-3; D perhaps matches TRBD1 (6 bases). Trimming shortened V by 5 bases and J by 5 bases, and 23 bases separated the two germline ends. The CDR3 is 17 amino acids. Per the germline V gene, CDR1 is SGHTA and CDR2 is FQGNSA. The CDR3 loop reads CASSDPGTYPLEDTQYF. CDR3 DNA: TGTGCCAGCAGCGACCCGGGGACATACCCACTAGAAGATACGCAGTATTTT. The full variable domain, in which reference TRBV7-2 and TRBJ2-3 provide the parts outside the CDR3, is GAGVSQSPSNKVTEKGKDVELRCDPISGHTALYWYRQSLGQGLEFLIYFQGNSAPDKSGLPSDRFSAERTGGSVSTLTIQRTQQEDSAVYLCASSDPGTYPLEDTQYFGPGTRLTVL.

This clonotype was detected many times. Here the CDR3 reads CASSLEFLGTF. The CDR3 DNA reads as TGTGCCAGCAGCTTAGAATTCCTGGGTACCTTC. The V gene is TRBV7-6, the J gene TRBJ1-2; unclear D gene. The CDR3 sequence is 11 residues long. Trimming shortened V by 1 base and J by 14 bases, and 11 bases separated the two germline ends. Germline assignment: CDR1 SGHVS and CDR2 FNYEAQ. The complete variable domain, with remaining parts taken from reference TRBV7-6 and TRBJ1-2, reads GAGVSQSPRYKVTKRGQDVALRCDPISGHVSLYWYRQALGQGPEFLTYFNYEAQQDKSGLPNDRFSAERPEGSISTLTIQRTEQRDSAMYRCASSLEFLGTFGSGTRLTVV.

This clonotype occurred many times. CDR3 in DNA: TGTGCCAGCAGCTTAGAAGAAAGTTGGGGGACAGATACGCAGTATTTT. This encodes CASSLEESWGTDTQYF. The V gene is TRBV7-8, the J gene TRBJ2-3; the D call may be TRBD1 or TRBD2 (5 bases each). In germline, CDR1 is SGHVS, CDR2 FQNEAQ. The ends were cut back, 1 base at V and 3 bases at J, with 14 bases in the middle. The length of the CDR3 is 16 residues.

Only a few counts were recorded for this clonotype. The rearrangement links TRBV6-5 to TRBJ1-2; no firm D call. Germline values: CDR1 MNHEY, CDR2 SVGAGI. The CDR3 consists of 13 residues. Trimming took 4 bases from V and 5 from J, leaving 11 bases between them. The CDR3 DNA follows: TGTGCCAGCAGTTTTACTCGAGGTTATGGCTACACCTTC. Encoded protein: CASSFTRGYGYTF.

Ten or more counts support this clonotype. J is TRBJ1-5 and V is TRBV20-1; the D gene is possibly TRBD1 (6 bases). V dropped 3 bases and J dropped 5 bases, with 23 bases sitting between them. Germline values: CDR1 DFQATT, CDR2 SNEGSKA (reference sequence). This CDR3 contains 17 residues. CDR3 bases: TGCAGTGCTAGTATGGTCAGGAGGACAGCCCCGGATCAGCCCCAGCATTTT. Translated, it gives CSASMVRRTAPDQPQHF.